Below, 8 T cell receptor beta chains from the same sample are listed, as sequenced in a study of shared clonotypes between healthy human individuals. Assay: immunoSEQ multiplex PCR; the TCRdb copy retains only in-frame clones and omits some. The sample contains about 490,000 clones, about three quarters of which appear only once. The specimen was PBMCs. These receptors were taken from a middle-aged woman in good health. Some clones in this sample may be carry-over from other donors' samples.

This chain links TRBV4-2 with TRBJ2-3, with 8 bases that match TRBD2. Per the germline V gene, CDR1 is LGHNA and CDR2 is YNFKEQ. This CDR3 has 15 residues. V lost 0 bases to trimming and J lost 6 bases; unmatched junction nucleotides: 5. CDR3: CASSQEVAGGDTQYF. For the CDR3, the DNA is TGTGCCAGCAGCCAAGAGGTGGCGGGAGGTGATACGCAGTATTTT.

The chain joins TRBV5-1 to TRBJ1-1; D possibly corresponds to TRBD1 (6 bases). V lost 4 bases to trimming and J lost 0 bases, with 13 bases between them. Germline lookup yields CDR1 SGHRS and CDR2 YFSETQ. The CDR3 contains 15 residues. Here the CDR3 reads CASSPEGQMNTEAFF. Written as DNA, the CDR3 is TGCGCCAGCAGCCCGGAAGGACAGATGAACACTGAAGCTTTCTTT.

The count of this clone is one. This rearrangement joins TRBV10-3 to TRBJ2-7, with 13 bases identical to TRBD2. The ends lost 8 bases at V and 0 bases at J; junction bases unmatched: 4. The CDR3 length is 15 residues. The germline gives CDR1 ENHRY, CDR2 SYGVKD. The chain's CDR3 is CAIGGLAGSSYEQYF. CDR3 coding DNA: TGTGCCATCGGGGGACTAGCGGGGAGCTCCTACGAGCAGTACTTC.

At least ten counts were recorded for this clone. The chain joins TRBV5-1 to TRBJ2-1; 12 bases align to TRBD2. This CDR3 is 15 amino acids long. Germline trimming cut 4 bases from V and 8 bases from J; bases unmatched to any gene: 7. Germline-derived CDR1 and CDR2 are SGHRS and YFSETQ. CDR3 nucleotide sequence: TGCGCCAGCAGCCGGGCTAGCGGGAGGGCCTATGAGCAGTTCTTC. This gives the protein CASSRASGRAYEQFF.

The chain has TRBV9 and TRBJ1-5, with D possibly TRBD1 on 5 matching bases. V was shortened by 2 bases and J by 0 bases, with 9 bases between the two germline ends. The CDR3 loop spans 15 amino acids. Germline V gene lookup returns CDR1 SGDLS and CDR2 YYNGEE. CDR3 region: CASSVGGNSNQPQHF. CDR3 coding DNA: TGTGCCAGCAGCGTGGGGGGTAATAGCAATCAGCCCCAGCATTTT.

This clone was detected a few times. This rearrangement joins TRBV11-2 to TRBJ2-7; the D is unclear. Germline CDR1 and CDR2: SGHAT and FQNNGV. Trimming cost V 0 bases and J 3 bases, with 9 bases left between them. CDR3 size: 14 residues. Here the CDR3 reads CASSLDGKDYEQYF. The CDR3 region has the DNA TGTGCCAGCAGCTTAGATGGGAAGGACTACGAGCAGTACTTC.

V gene TRBV6-1 combines with J gene TRBJ1-5; D remains ambiguous. The CDR3 is 12 residues long. V was clipped by 2 bases and J by 6 bases, with 5 bases between them. CDR1 and CDR2 (germline): MNHNS, SASEGT. Written as DNA, the CDR3 is TGTGCCAGCAGTGAATCAGCTCAGCCCCAGCATTTT. Amino acid sequence: CASSESAQPQHF.

J is TRBJ1-4 and V is TRBV25-1; D possibly corresponds to TRBD1 (5 bases). The CDR3 is 15 amino acids. Germline V gives CDR1 MGHDK, CDR2 SYGVNS. Trimming left V 6 bases short and J 5 bases short, with 16 bases between. The CDR3 here is CASSDPGGPNEKLFF. DNA for the CDR3: TGTGCCAGCAGCGACCCTGGGGGACCGAATGAAAAACTGTTTTTT.